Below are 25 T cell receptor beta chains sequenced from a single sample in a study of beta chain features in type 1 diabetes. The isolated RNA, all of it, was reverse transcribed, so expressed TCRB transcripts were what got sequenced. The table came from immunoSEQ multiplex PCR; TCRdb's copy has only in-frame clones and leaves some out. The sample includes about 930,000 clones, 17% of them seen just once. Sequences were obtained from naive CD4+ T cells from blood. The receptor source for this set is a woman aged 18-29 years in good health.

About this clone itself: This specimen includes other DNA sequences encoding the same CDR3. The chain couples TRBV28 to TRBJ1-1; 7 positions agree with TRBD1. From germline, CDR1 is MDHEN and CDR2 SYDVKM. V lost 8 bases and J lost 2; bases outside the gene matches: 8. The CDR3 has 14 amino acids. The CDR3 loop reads CASSTGTANTEAFF. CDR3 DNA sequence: TGTGCCAGCTCCACCGGGACAGCAAACACTGAAGCTTTCTTT.

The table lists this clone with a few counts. As DNA, the CDR3 is TGTGCCAGCAGCGTATCACCATATAACTATGGCTACACCTTC. Amino acid sequence: CASSVSPYNYGYTF. The chain carries TRBV7-2 and TRBJ1-2; D is undetermined. The V end was cut by 5 bases, the J end by 1 base, with 11 bases between. The germline V gene encodes CDR1 SGHTA and CDR2 FQGNSA. The CDR3 consists of 14 residues.

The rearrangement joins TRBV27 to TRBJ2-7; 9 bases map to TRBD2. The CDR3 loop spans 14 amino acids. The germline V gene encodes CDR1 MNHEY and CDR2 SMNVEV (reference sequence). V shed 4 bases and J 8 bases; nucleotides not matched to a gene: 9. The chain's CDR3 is CASSSSGKGHQQYF. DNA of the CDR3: TGTGCCAGCAGTTCTAGCGGGAAGGGGCATCAGCAGTACTTC.

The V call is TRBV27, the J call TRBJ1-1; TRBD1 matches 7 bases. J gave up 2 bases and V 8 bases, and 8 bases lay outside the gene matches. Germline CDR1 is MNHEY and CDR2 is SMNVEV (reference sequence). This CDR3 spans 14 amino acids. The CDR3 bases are TGTGCCAGCCGTAGGGGAGGGGGCAACACTGAAGCTTTCTTT. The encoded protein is CASRRGGGNTEAFF.

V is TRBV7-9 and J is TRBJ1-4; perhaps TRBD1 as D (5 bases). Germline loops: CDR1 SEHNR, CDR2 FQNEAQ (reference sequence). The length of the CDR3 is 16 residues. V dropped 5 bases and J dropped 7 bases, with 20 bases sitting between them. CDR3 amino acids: CASSPAGQGGGEKLFF. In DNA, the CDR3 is TGTGCCAGCAGCCCGGCGGGTCAGGGCGGGGGTGAAAAACTGTTTTTT.

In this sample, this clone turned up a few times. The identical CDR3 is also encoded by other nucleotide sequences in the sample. The CDR3 spells CASSLPGRRETQYF. In DNA, the CDR3 is TGTGCCAGCAGTTTACCGGGGAGGCGAGAGACCCAGTACTTC. This chain links TRBV28 with TRBJ2-5, with D maybe TRBD2 (6 bases). Per germline, CDR1 MDHEN and CDR2 SYDVKM. V was clipped by 2 bases and J by 4 bases, with 11 bases between them. The CDR3 loop spans 14 amino acids. The entire variable domain, with the rest obtained from reference TRBV28 and TRBJ2-5, is as follows: DVKVTQSSRYLVKRTGEKVFLECVQDMDHENMFWYRQDPGLGLRLIYFSYDVKMKEKGDIPEGYSVSREKKERFSLILESASTNQTSMYLCASSLPGRRETQYFGPGTRLLVL.

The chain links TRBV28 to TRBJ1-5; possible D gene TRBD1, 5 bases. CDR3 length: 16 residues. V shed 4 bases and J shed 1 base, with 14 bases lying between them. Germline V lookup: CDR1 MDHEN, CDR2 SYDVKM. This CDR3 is CASSSLGGWSNQPQHF. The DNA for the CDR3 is TGTGCCAGCAGTTCCTTGGGGGGATGGAGCAATCAGCCCCAGCATTTT.

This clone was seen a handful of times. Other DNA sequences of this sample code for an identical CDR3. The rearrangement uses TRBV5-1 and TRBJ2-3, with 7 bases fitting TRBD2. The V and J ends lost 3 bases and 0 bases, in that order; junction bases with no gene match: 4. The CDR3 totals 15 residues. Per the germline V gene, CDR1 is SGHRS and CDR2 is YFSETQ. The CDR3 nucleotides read TGCGCCAGCAGCTCTAGCGGAACTAGCACAGATACGCAGTATTTT. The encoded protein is CASSSSGTSTDTQYF. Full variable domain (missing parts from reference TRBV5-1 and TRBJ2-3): KAGVTQTPRYLIKTRGQQVTLSCSPISGHRSVSWYQQTPGQGLQFLFEYFSETQRNKGNFPGRFSGRQFSNSRSEMNVSTLELGDSALYLCASSSSGTSTDTQYFGPGTRLTVL.

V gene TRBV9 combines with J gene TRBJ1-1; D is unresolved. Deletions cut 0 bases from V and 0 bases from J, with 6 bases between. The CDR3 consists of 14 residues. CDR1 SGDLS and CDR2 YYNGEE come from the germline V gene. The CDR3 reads CASSVDSMNTEAFF. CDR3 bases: TGTGCCAGCAGCGTAGACAGCATGAACACTGAAGCTTTCTTT.

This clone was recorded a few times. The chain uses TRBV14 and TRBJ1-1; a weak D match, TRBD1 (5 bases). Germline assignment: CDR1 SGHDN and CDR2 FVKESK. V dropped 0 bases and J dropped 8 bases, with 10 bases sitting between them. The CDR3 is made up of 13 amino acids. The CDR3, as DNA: TGTGCCAGCAGCCAAGATCGCTGGGGGGAAGCTTTCTTT. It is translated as CASSQDRWGEAFF.

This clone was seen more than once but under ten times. In DNA, the CDR3 is TGTGCCAGCAAGCCGGGACGGAGTGGAACTAGCACAGATACGCAGTATTTT. Translating it yields CASKPGRSGTSTDTQYF. The rearrangement uses TRBV5-4 and TRBJ2-3, with D possibly being TRBD1 or TRBD2 (5 bases each). Germline V gene data show CDR1 as SGHNT and CDR2 as YYREEE (reference sequence). V was shortened by 6 bases and J by 0 bases, with 20 bases between the two germline ends. The CDR3 is 17 residues long.

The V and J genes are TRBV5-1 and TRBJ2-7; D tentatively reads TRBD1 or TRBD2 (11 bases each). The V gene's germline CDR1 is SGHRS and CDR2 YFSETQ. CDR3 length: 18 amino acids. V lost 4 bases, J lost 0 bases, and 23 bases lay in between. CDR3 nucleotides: TGCGCCAGCAGCCCCGGGACAGGGGGACTAGCGGCCTCCTACGAGCAGTACTTC. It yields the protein CASSPGTGGLAASYEQYF.

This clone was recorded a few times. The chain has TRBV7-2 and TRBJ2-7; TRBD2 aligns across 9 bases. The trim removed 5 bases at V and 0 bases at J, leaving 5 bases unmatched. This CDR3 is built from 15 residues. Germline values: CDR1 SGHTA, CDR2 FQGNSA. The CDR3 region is CASSVELAGSYEQYF. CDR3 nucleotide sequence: TGTGCCAGCAGCGTGGAACTAGCGGGCTCCTACGAGCAGTACTTC.

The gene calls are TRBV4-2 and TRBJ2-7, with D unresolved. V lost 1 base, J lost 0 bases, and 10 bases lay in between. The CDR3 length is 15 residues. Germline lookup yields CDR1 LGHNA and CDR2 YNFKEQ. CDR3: CASSQVDGNSYEQYF. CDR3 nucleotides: TGTGCCAGCAGCCAAGTGGATGGAAACTCCTACGAGCAGTACTTC.

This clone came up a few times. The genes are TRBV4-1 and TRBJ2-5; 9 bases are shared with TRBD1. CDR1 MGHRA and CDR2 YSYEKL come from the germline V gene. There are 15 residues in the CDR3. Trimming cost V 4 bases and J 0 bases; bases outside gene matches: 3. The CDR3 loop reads CASSRGDRDQETQYF. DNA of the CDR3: TGCGCCAGCAGCCGAGGGGACAGGGACCAAGAGACCCAGTACTTC.

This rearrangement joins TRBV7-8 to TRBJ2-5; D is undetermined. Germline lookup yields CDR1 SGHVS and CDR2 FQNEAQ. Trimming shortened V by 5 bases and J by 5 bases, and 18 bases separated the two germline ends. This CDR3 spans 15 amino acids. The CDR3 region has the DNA TGTGCCAGCAGCCCTCCGGAACTGTTACGGGAGACCCAGTACTTC. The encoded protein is CASSPPELLRETQYF.

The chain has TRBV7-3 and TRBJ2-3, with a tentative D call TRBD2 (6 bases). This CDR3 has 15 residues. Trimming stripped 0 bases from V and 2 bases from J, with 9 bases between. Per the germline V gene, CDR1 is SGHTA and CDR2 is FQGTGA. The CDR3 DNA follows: TGTGCCAGCAGCTTAACGGGACTCACCACAGATACGCAGTATTTT. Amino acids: CASSLTGLTTDTQYF.

CDR3 in DNA: TGCGCCAGCAGCTTGATGGCAGGGGGCTACAATGAGCAGTTCTTC. This translates into CASSLMAGGYNEQFF. The chain has TRBV5-1 and TRBJ2-1; 7 nucleotides agree with TRBD1. Looked up from germline, CDR1 is SGHRS and CDR2 is YFSETQ. The V gene end was trimmed by 1 base and the J gene end by 3 bases; junction bases not matched to a gene: 4. The CDR3 runs to 15 residues.

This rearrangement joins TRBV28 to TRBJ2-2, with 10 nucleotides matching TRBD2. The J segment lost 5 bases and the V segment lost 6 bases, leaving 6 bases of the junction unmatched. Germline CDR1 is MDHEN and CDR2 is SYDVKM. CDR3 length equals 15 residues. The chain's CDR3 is CASRGAGGWTGELFF. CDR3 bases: TGTGCCAGCAGGGGAGCGGGAGGGTGGACCGGGGAGCTGTTTTTT.

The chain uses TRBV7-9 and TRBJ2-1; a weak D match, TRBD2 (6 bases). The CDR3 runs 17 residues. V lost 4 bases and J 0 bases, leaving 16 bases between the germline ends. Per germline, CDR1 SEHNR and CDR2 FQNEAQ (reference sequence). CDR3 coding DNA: TGTGCCAGCAGCTCAATACTCCGGACTAACTCCTACAATGAGCAGTTCTTC. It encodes CASSSILRTNSYNEQFF.

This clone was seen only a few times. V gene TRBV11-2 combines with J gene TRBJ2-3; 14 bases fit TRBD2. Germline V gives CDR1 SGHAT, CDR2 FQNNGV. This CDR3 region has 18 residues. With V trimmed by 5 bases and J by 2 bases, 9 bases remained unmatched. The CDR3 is CASSLRTSGRRITDTQYF. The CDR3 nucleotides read TGTGCCAGCAGCCTCCGGACTAGCGGGAGGAGAATCACAGATACGCAGTATTTT.

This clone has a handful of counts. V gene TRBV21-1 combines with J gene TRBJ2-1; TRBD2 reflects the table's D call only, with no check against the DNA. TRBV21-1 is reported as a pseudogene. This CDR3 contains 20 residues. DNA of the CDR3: TGTGCCAGCAGCAAAGGGCGTGGTAGCGGGAGATGGGCTCCCTACAATGAGCAGTTCTTC. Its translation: CASSKGRGSGRWAPYNEQFF.

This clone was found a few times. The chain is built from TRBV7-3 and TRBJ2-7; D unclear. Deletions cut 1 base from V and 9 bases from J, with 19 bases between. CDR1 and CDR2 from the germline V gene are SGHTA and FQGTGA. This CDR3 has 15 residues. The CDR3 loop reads CASSLNGGDHEPQYF. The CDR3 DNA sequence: TGTGCCAGCAGCTTAAACGGTGGAGACCACGAACCGCAGTACTTC.

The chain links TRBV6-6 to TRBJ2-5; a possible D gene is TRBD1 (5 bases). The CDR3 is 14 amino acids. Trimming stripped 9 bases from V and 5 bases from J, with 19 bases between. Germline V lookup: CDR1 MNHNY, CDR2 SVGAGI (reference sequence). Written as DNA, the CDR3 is TGTGCCAGTGGGTCTCACCAACCAGGGGAGACCCAGTACTTC. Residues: CASGSHQPGETQYF.

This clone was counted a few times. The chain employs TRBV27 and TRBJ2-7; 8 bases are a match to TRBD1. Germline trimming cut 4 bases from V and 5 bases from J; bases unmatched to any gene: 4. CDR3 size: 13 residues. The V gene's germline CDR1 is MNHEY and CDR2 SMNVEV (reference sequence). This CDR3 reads CASSSRDRNEQYF. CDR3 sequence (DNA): TGTGCCAGCAGTTCACGGGACAGGAACGAGCAGTACTTC.